This TCR beta chain was profiled in a study of technical replicates of blood from a few donors. This table comes from immunoSEQ multiplex PCR, and its TCRdb copy is limited to in-frame clones, with some not included. The sample contains about 59,000 clones, 93% of which appear only once. The ends lost 3 bases at V and 11 bases at J; junction bases unmatched: 9. The CDR3 is 14 amino acids. Germline CDR1 MGHRA, CDR2 YSYEKL. The genes are TRBV4-1 and TRBJ2-3, with 9 bases aligning to TRBD1. The TCR sequence derives from a human donor in good health. Some clones in this sample may be carry-over from other donors' samples. Sequencing input: PBMCs. The CDR3 spells CASSHPGQGPLQYF. CDR3 nucleotides: TGCGCCAGCAGCCACCCGGGACAGGGCCCACTGCAGTATTTT.